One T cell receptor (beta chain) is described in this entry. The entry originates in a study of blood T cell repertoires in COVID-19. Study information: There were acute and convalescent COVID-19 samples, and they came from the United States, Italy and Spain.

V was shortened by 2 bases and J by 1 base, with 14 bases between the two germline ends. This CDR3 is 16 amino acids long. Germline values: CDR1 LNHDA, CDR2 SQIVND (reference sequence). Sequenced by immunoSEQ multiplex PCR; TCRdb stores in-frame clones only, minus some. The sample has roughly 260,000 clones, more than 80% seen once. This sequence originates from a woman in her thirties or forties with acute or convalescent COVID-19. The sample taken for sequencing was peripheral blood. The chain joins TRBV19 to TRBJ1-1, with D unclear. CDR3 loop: CASSINRPTSNTEAFF. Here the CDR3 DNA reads TGTGCCAGTAGTATAAATCGGCCGACATCGAACACTGAAGCTTTCTTT.